This T cell receptor beta chain was obtained from a study of brain T cells in children with intractable seizures. Only cases whose brain tissue showed the highest T cell transcript signatures were sequenced. Before surgery, patients took at least one anti-epileptic drug. Libraries were prepared by immunoSEQ multiplex PCR; TCRdb keeps only in-frame clonotypes and omits some of them. The sample carries approximately 60,000 clones, 95% to 96% recorded once. Whole-study findings and limits: Only CDR3 sequence similarity suggested viral specificity, without known HCMV serostatus. Absence of clones before surgery may stem from lower sequencing depth.

To note about this clone: The antigen is undetermined.

CDR1 is SGHKS and CDR2 is YYEKEE in the germline V gene (reference sequence). Trimming removed 1 base at V and 3 bases at J, with 7 bases between. The CDR3 consists of 13 residues. This chain uses TRBV5-5 with TRBJ1-1; D call uncertain. The sequence derives from a boy in the first two years of life with focal cortical dysplasia and intractable seizures. The sample here was peripheral blood, taken at surgery. The DNA for the CDR3 is TGTGCCAGCAGCTTGTGGTGGCACACTGAAGCTTTCTTT. It is translated as CASSLWWHTEAFF. Full variable domain (missing parts from reference TRBV5-5 and TRBJ1-1): DAGVTQSPTHLIKTRGQQVTLRCSPISGHKSVSWYQQVLGQGPQFIFQYYEKEERGRGNFPDRFSARQFPNYSSELNVNALLLGDSALYLCASSLWWHTEAFFGQGTRLTVV.